These T cell receptor beta chains were read from a single sample in a study of blood T cell repertoires in COVID-19. This table comes from immunoSEQ multiplex PCR, and its TCRdb copy is limited to in-frame clones, with some not included. This table has about 110,000 clones, approximately 80% appearing once. The sample taken for sequencing was peripheral blood. These receptors all come from an older woman with acute or convalescent COVID-19. The CDR3 runs from the conserved cysteine through the conserved F or W. A D gene is named only where the DNA matches it firmly. Clone size appears in some rows only: once, few, many, or a class for an expanded clone.

d_gene,v_gene,abundance,j_gene,CDR3aa,CDR3nt
TRBD1,TRBV10-3,.,TRBJ1-1,CAISGQENTEAFF,TGTGCCATCTCGGGACAGGAGAACACTGAAGCTTTCTTT
TRBD2,TRBV7-2,.,TRBJ2-3,CASRSGGTDTQYF,TGTGCCAGCAGGTCCGGGGGGACTGATACGCAGTATTTT
TRBD1,TRBV7-8,.,TRBJ1-3,CASSWGRGSGNTIYF,TGTGCCAGCAGTTGGGGCAGGGGGTCTGGAAACACCATATATTTT
TRBD2,TRBV28,.,TRBJ2-1,CASTPGGLAGRNEQFF,TGTGCCAGCACACCGGGCGGACTAGCGGGCCGCAATGAGCAGTTCTTC
TRBD1,TRBV7-2,few,TRBJ1-2,CASSPRQGARYTNYGYTF,TGTGCCAGCAGCCCTCGACAGGGGGCGCGGTATACTAACTATGGCTACACCTTC
.,TRBV12-3/TRBV12-4,.,TRBJ1-1,CASRRGLSEAFF,TGTGCCAGCAGAAGGGGACTCTCTGAAGCTTTCTTT
TRBD2,TRBV9,.,TRBJ2-1,CASSPHSGGSYNEQFF,TGTGCCAGCAGCCCCCATAGCGGGGGGTCATACAATGAGCAGTTCTTC
TRBD2,TRBV28,once,TRBJ2-1,CASSLLAGGDNEQFF,TGTGCCAGCAGTTTGCTAGCGGGGGGGGACAATGAGCAGTTCTTC
.,TRBV21-1,.,TRBJ2-3,CASSKRTGPDTQYF,TGTGCCAGCAGCAAACGGACAGGGCCAGATACGCAGTATTTT
.,TRBV25-1,.,TRBJ1-6,CASSELRADSPLHF,TGTGCCAGCAGTGAACTCAGGGCAGATTCACCCCTCCACTTT
.,TRBV5-8,.,TRBJ1-2,CASSLDSYGYTF,TGTGCCAGCAGCTTGGATTCTTATGGCTACACCTTC
TRBD1,TRBV4-2,.,TRBJ1-1,CASSQVDRGPTEAFF,TGTGCCAGCAGCCAAGTGGACAGGGGGCCCACTGAAGCTTTCTTT
.,TRBV7-9,.,TRBJ2-1,CASSNRDIGQFF,TGTGCCAGCAGCAACCGGGACATCGGACAGTTCTTC
.,TRBV11-3,.,TRBJ1-1,CASSLGGNTEAFF,TGTGCCAGCAGCCTGGGAGGGAACACTGAAGCTTTCTTT
.,TRBV28,.,TRBJ1-1,CASSPQPAAEAFF,TGTGCCAGCAGCCCCCAGCCGGCGGCTGAAGCTTTCTTT
.,TRBV27,.,TRBJ1-3,CASSARALSSGNTIYF,TGTGCCAGCAGTGCCAGGGCGCTGAGCTCTGGAAACACCATATATTTT
.,TRBV24-1,.,TRBJ2-1,CATSDPRENNEQFF,TGTGCCACCAGTGACCCCAGGGAAAACAATGAGCAGTTCTTC
.,TRBV7-9,once,TRBJ2-1,CASSSDGSLNNEQFF,TGTGCCAGCAGCTCCGACGGGAGTCTAAACAATGAGCAGTTCTTC
.,TRBV9,.,TRBJ1-6,CASRAGGSYNSPLHF,TGTGCCAGCAGAGCGGGAGGCTCCTATAATTCACCCCTCCACTTT
.,TRBV5-1,few,TRBJ1-2,CASSPEGQRYGYTF,TGCGCCAGCAGCCCCGAGGGCCAACGCTATGGCTACACCTTC
.,TRBV5-6,.,TRBJ2-7,CASSSGTFHEQYF,TGTGCCAGCAGCTCCGGGACATTCCACGAGCAGTACTTC
.,TRBV5-4,.,TRBJ2-7,CASSLGYGRGGLYEQYF,TGTGCCAGCAGCTTGGGCTATGGAAGGGGAGGCCTCTACGAGCAGTACTTC
.,TRBV7-8,.,TRBJ2-6,CASSLALASASSGANVLTF,TGTGCCAGCAGCTTAGCGTTGGCTAGCGCGAGCTCTGGGGCCAACGTCCTGACTTTC
TRBD2,TRBV12-5,once,TRBJ2-1,CASGLVRRVGGGSYNEQFF,TGTGCTAGTGGTTTGGTACGTCGGGTTGGGGGGGGCTCCTACAATGAGCAGTTCTTC
.,TRBV28,few,TRBJ1-2,CAVHRRRGGYGYTF,TGTGCCGTCCATCGTCGAAGGGGGGGCTATGGCTACACCTTC
TRBD2,TRBV2,.,TRBJ2-3,CASSRSGAQTWGTDTQYF,TGTGCCAGCAGTCGGAGCGGGGCCCAAACCTGGGGCACAGATACGCAGTATTTT
.,TRBV2,few,TRBJ1-6,CASRAGVAATYNSPLHF,TGTGCCAGCAGGGCAGGAGTAGCGGCCACCTATAATTCACCCCTCCACTTT
.,TRBV2,few,TRBJ2-7,CASSSRDRTVSRRSYEQYF,TGTGCCAGCAGTAGTCGCGACAGGACCGTATCTAGGAGATCCTACGAGCAGTACTTC
.,TRBV18,.,TRBJ1-4,CASSQTTAGIEKLFF,TGTGCCAGCTCCCAGACCACGGCAGGGATTGAAAAACTGTTTTTT
.,TRBV30,.,TRBJ1-5,CAWSATTGNQLMRDGKHF,TGTGCCTGGAGTGCTACCACAGGGAATCAGCTGATGAGGGATGGGAAGCATTTT
.,TRBV29-1,.,TRBJ1-1,CSGRQTNTEAFF,TGCAGCGGAAGACAGACTAACACTGAAGCTTTCTTT
TRBD1,TRBV5-1,.,TRBJ2-1,CASSLRAGGEGEQFF,TGCGCCAGCAGCTTGCGGGCAGGGGGCGAAGGTGAGCAGTTCTTC
TRBD2,TRBV2,.,TRBJ2-3,CASTGLAGALTQYF,TGTGCCAGCACGGGACTAGCGGGAGCTCTTACGCAGTATTTT
.,TRBV2,once,TRBJ1-1,CASGADPQSEAFF,TGTGCCAGCGGGGCGGACCCTCAGTCTGAAGCTTTCTTT
.,TRBV5-1,.,TRBJ1-4,CASSLGEIASVNEKLFF,TGCGCCAGCAGCCTGGGGGAGATAGCGTCCGTAAATGAAAAACTGTTTTTT
TRBD1,TRBV9,.,TRBJ2-1,CASSVDGGQGAYNEQFF,TGTGCCAGCAGCGTAGATGGCGGACAGGGGGCATACAATGAGCAGTTCTTC
.,TRBV5-4,few,TRBJ1-3,CASSLGGVDTIYF,TGTGCCAGCAGCTTGGGGGGGGTAGACACCATATATTTT
TRBD1,TRBV6-6,.,TRBJ2-5,CASSYSTGGIETQYF,TGTGCCAGCAGTTACTCCACAGGGGGTATTGAGACCCAGTACTTC
.,TRBV27,once,TRBJ2-7,CASSLSGAEQYF,TGTGCCAGCAGTTTAAGTGGGGCCGAGCAGTACTTC
.,TRBV11-2,.,TRBJ2-3,CASRWTFSGTQYF,TGTGCCAGCAGGTGGACTTTCTCCGGTACGCAGTATTTT
.,TRBV12-3/TRBV12-4,.,TRBJ2-7,CASRTGFYEQYF,TGTGCCAGCCGGACTGGGTTCTACGAGCAGTACTTC
TRBD1,TRBV7-8,.,TRBJ1-2,CASSLYAPTGGADGYTF,TGTGCCAGCAGCTTGTACGCCCCCACAGGGGGCGCCGATGGCTACACCTTC
.,TRBV24-1,.,TRBJ2-5,CATGSKGPIETQYF,TGTGCCACCGGTTCGAAGGGGCCTATAGAGACCCAGTACTTC
TRBD1,TRBV2,once,TRBJ1-2,CASTRTGTLYGYTF,TGTGCCAGCACACGGACAGGCACCCTCTATGGCTACACCTTC
TRBD1,TRBV28,.,TRBJ1-6,CASSPAGTGDSPLHF,TGTGCCAGCAGTCCAGCCGGGACAGGGGATTCACCCCTCCACTTT
TRBD1,TRBV10-2,.,TRBJ2-7,CASSELDRGTYEQYF,TGCGCCAGCAGTGAACTGGACAGGGGAACCTACGAGCAGTACTTC
TRBD2,TRBV30,.,TRBJ2-7,CAWSVSAGGWYEQYF,TGTGCCTGGAGTGTATCGGCGGGAGGGTGGTACGAGCAGTACTTC
TRBD1,TRBV7-2,.,TRBJ1-6,CASSSRGTVSPLHF,TGTGCCAGCAGCTCCAGAGGGACAGTTTCACCCCTCCACTTT